These 22 T cell receptor beta chains share one sample of origin, sequenced in a study of vaccination and CD4 T cells after COVID-19. No antigens are known for them. Oncomine TCR Beta short-read sequencing was applied to DNA from cultured CD4+ T cells. TCRdb reprocessed the PCR reads via MiXCR and lists one record per CDR3 protein. The sample yields about 21,000 distinct CDR3 sequences, about 52% seen once. Treatment here: approximately nine-day PBMC culture with coronavirus spike peptide pools or control peptides (ViraFEST assay). The sequencing sample was made of CD4+ T cells from blood, cultured in vitro. The receptors shown here come from a human donor who had recovered from COVID-19.

J is TRBJ1-1 and V is TRBV27; D unresolved. CDR1 and CDR2 from the germline V gene are MNHEY and SMNVEV (reference sequence). The CDR3 consists of 14 residues. Between the trimmed V and J ends, which lost 2 bases and 7 bases, there was a span of 14 bases. The CDR3 DNA sequence: TGTGCCAGCAGTTTAATCGGGGTCTGGAGTGAAGCTTTCTTT. This gives the protein CASSLIGVWSEAFF.

The genes are TRBV30 and TRBJ1-3; D is unclear. Trimming removed 1 base at V and 2 bases at J, with 6 bases between. The CDR3 contains 13 residues. CDR1 and CDR2 (germline): GTSNPN, SVGIG (reference sequence). Here the CDR3 reads CAWSGYAGNTIYF. CDR3 DNA sequence: TGTGCCTGGAGTGGGTACGCTGGAAACACCATATATTTT.

J is TRBJ2-1 and V is TRBV20-1; a weak D match, TRBD1 (6 bases). Trimming took off 3 bases at V and 1 base at J, with 10 bases between the two ends. The CDR3 sequence is 14 residues long. Looked up from germline, CDR1 is DFQATT and CDR2 is SNEGSKA (reference sequence). CDR3 residues: CSARSTGSYNEQFF. CDR3 in DNA: TGCAGTGCTAGGAGCACAGGGTCCTACAATGAGCAGTTCTTC.

The V call is TRBV6-1, the J call TRBJ2-2; TRBD2 matches 8 bases. CDR3 length equals 17 residues. V lost 6 bases and J lost 1; bases outside the gene matches: 10. Germline V lookup: CDR1 MNHNS, CDR2 SASEGT. Here the CDR3 DNA reads TGTGCCAGCAGCAAACATAGCGGGACTATGAACACCGGGGAGCTGTTTTTT. It translates to CASSKHSGTMNTGELFF.

This clonotype was seen more than once but under ten times. The chain links TRBV6-1 to TRBJ1-1; 8 bases agree with TRBD1. V was pared by 5 bases and J by 2 bases, with 10 bases of the junction left unmatched. Germline CDR1 reads MNHNS; CDR2 reads SASEGT. This CDR3 is built from 16 residues. In DNA form, the CDR3 reads TGTGCCAGCAGTCACGTAATTGGACAGGGAAACACTGAAGCTTTCTTT. Encoded protein: CASSHVIGQGNTEAFF.

The J gene is TRBJ1-1, the V gene TRBV6-1; TRBD1 might be the D (5 bases). Germline CDR1 and CDR2: MNHNS and SASEGT. The CDR3 totals 16 residues. V shed 6 bases and J shed 4 bases, with 21 bases lying between them. The CDR3 is CASRISLTGRRTEAFF. For the CDR3, the DNA is TGTGCCAGCAGGATCTCCCTTACGGGGCGTCGCACTGAAGCTTTCTTT.

This chain links TRBV29-1 with TRBJ1-1; D is unclear. This CDR3 comprises 11 residues. Germline V CDR1 and CDR2: SQVTM, ANQGSEA. The V and J ends lost 6 bases and 1 base respectively, with 6 bases between them. CDR3: CSVQRNTEAFF. The CDR3 DNA reads TGCAGCGTACAGAGGAACACTGAAGCTTTCTTT.

This chain joins TRBV20-1 and TRBJ2-2, with D tentatively TRBD2 (6 bases). V was pared by 0 bases and J by 1 base, with 9 bases between. CDR1 is DFQATT, CDR2 SNEGSKA, per germline (reference sequence). The CDR3 loop spans 15 amino acids. The CDR3 spells CSARDKGLNTGELFF. The CDR3 nucleotides read TGCAGTGCTAGAGATAAGGGACTGAACACCGGGGAGCTGTTTTTT.

The gene calls are TRBV6-5 and TRBJ1-1; D is ambiguous. The CDR3 covers 13 residues. Germline loops: CDR1 MNHEY, CDR2 SVGAGI. Trimming shortened V by 4 bases and J by 3 bases, and 9 bases separated the two germline ends. The CDR3: CASSSGRDTEAFF. DNA of the CDR3: TGTGCCAGCAGTTCCGGACGAGACACTGAAGCTTTCTTT.

This clonotype appeared a few times. This chain connects TRBV6-5 to TRBJ2-5; TRBD2 agrees at 15 bases. The ends lost 0 bases at V and 4 bases at J; junction bases unmatched: 3. This CDR3 is built from 17 residues. Germline loops: CDR1 MNHEY, CDR2 SVGAGI. This CDR3 is CASSYSMGLAGGETQYF. The CDR3 bases are TGTGCCAGCAGTTACTCCATGGGACTAGCGGGAGGAGAGACCCAGTACTTC.

This chain joins TRBV20-1 and TRBJ1-3; possibly TRBD1 for D (5 bases). CDR1 is DFQATT, CDR2 SNEGSKA, per germline (reference sequence). The CDR3 totals 14 residues. Trimming removed 2 bases from V and 4 bases from J, with 12 bases in between. CDR3 loop: CSARPGGTGNTIYF. CDR3 bases: TGCAGTGCTAGACCGGGGGGGACGGGAAACACCATATATTTT.

This chain connects TRBV30 to TRBJ1-5; D may be TRBD1 (5 bases). CDR1 GTSNPN and CDR2 SVGIG come from the germline V gene (reference sequence). V lost 0 bases and J lost 7, with 10 bases in between. There are 13 residues in the CDR3. CDR3 loop: CAWSVGQGQPQHF. Here the CDR3 DNA reads TGTGCCTGGAGTGTAGGGCAGGGCCAGCCCCAGCATTTT.

The rearrangement joins TRBV28 to TRBJ1-3; tentatively, D is TRBD1 (6 bases). Germline values: CDR1 MDHEN, CDR2 SYDVKM. With 5 bases removed from V and 2 bases from J, the gap between germline ends came to 13 bases. The CDR3 has 15 residues. In DNA form, the CDR3 reads TGTGCCAGCAGTCGTAACGGACAGCCTGGAAACACCATATATTTT. This sequence encodes CASSRNGQPGNTIYF.

The rearrangement uses TRBV6-1 and TRBJ2-1; TRBD2 aligns across 11 bases. The germline CDR1 and CDR2 sequences are MNHNS and SASEGT. The length of the CDR3 is 17 residues. With V trimmed by 3 bases and J by 2 bases, 6 bases remained unmatched. The CDR3 loop reads CASSDRGLAETYNEQFF. The CDR3, as DNA: TGTGCCAGCAGTGACCGGGGACTAGCGGAAACCTACAATGAGCAGTTCTTC.

J is TRBJ2-4 and V is TRBV5-4; 11 positions match TRBD1. V trimming: 4 bases; J trimming: 2 bases; junction bases outside the gene matches: 8. There are 17 residues in the CDR3. Looked up from germline, CDR1 is SGHNT and CDR2 is YYREEE (reference sequence). The CDR3 nucleotides are TGTGCCAGCAGCGCGGGGACAGGGGGGGGTACCAAAAACATTCAGTACTTC. It yields the protein CASSAGTGGGTKNIQYF. Supplemented by reference TRBV5-4 and TRBJ2-4, the full variable domain reads ETGVTQSPTHLIKTRGQQVTLRCSSQSGHNTVSWYQQALGQGPQFIFQYYREEENGRGNFPPRFSGLQFPNYSSELNVNALELDDSALYLCASSAGTGGGTKNIQYFGAGTRLSVL.

The chain combines TRBV20-1 with TRBJ1-4; D gene uncertain. Germline V gene lookup returns CDR1 DFQATT and CDR2 SNEGSKA (reference sequence). V lost 3 bases and J lost 7, with 12 bases in between. CDR3 length equals 13 residues. CDR3 region: CSARPGSGEKLFF. The DNA of the CDR3 is TGCAGTGCTAGGCCGGGTTCGGGTGAAAAACTGTTTTTT.

The gene calls are TRBV2 and TRBJ1-6, with TRBD1 identical over 10 bases. Germline V gene sequence: CDR1 SNHLY, CDR2 FYNNEI. CDR3 length: 14 amino acids. With V trimmed by 7 bases and J by 10 bases, 7 bases remained unmatched. CDR3 nucleotide sequence: TGTGCCAGCAATCCCGGACAGGGGGGGTCACCCCTCCACTTT. Its translation is CASNPGQGGSPLHF.

The chain has TRBV10-2 and TRBJ1-4; TRBD1 matches at 8 bases. Germline V CDR1 and CDR2: WSHSY, SAAADI. V lost 6 bases, J lost 4 bases, and 7 bases stayed unmatched. This CDR3 comprises 15 residues. CDR3 sequence: CASSRQGRDNEKLFF. CDR3 sequence (DNA): TGCGCCAGCAGCCGACAGGGGAGGGATAATGAAAAACTGTTTTTT.

This clonotype was detected only a few times. CDR3 in amino acids: CASSSPYRYTPEQPQHF. In DNA, the CDR3 is TGTGCCAGCAGTTCCCCATATCGCTACACCCCAGAACAGCCCCAGCATTTT. The chain joins TRBV6-2 or TRBV6-3 to TRBJ1-5, with D unclear. The V gene lost 4 bases and the J gene lost 7 bases, with 23 bases spanning the gap. Germline CDR1 and CDR2: MNHEY and SVGEGT. The CDR3 is made up of 17 amino acids.

The rearrangement joins TRBV12-3 or TRBV12-4 to TRBJ1-1; D uncertain. This CDR3 spans 12 amino acids. V gave up 3 bases and J gave up 4 bases, with 6 bases separating them. Here the CDR3 DNA reads TGTGCCAGCAGTTTGGTGGGCACTGAAGCTTTCTTT. Its protein is CASSLVGTEAFF.

This clonotype was counted only a few times. V gene TRBV11-3 combines with J gene TRBJ2-4, with a weak D call TRBD1 (6 bases). Germline-derived CDR1 and CDR2 are SGHNT and YENEEA. The CDR3 loop spans 11 amino acids. V was shortened by 10 bases and J by 6 bases, with 10 bases between the two germline ends. CDR3 bases: TGTGCCATACAAGGGGGAAACATTCAGTACTTC. It is translated as CAIQGGNIQYF.

The chain is built from TRBV20-1 and TRBJ1-5; D not certain. This CDR3 contains 14 residues. Germline V gene lookup returns CDR1 DFQATT and CDR2 SNEGSKA (reference sequence). Trimming cost V 5 bases and J 1 base, with 12 bases left between them. DNA of the CDR3: TGCAGTGCTCTGGAAGCAGGCAGCAATCAGCCCCAGCATTTT. Translation: CSALEAGSNQPQHF.